Presented here are 30 T cell receptor beta chains from one specimen sequenced in a study of blood T cells in healthy people across ages. Through a sample-barcoded 5' primer and a J-beta primer mix, a second PCR was run for roughly 7 to 11 cycles. TCRdb used MiXCR to reprocess the 5' RACE reads, holding one entry per CDR3 protein. The profile shows over 1.5 million distinct CDR3 sequences, 40% to 55% of them singletons. Sequencing was done on a sample of blood. These receptors came from a woman in her forties in good health.

The sample holds a few counts of this clonotype. The gene calls are TRBV27 and TRBJ2-7, with D unresolved. The CDR3 is made up of 13 amino acids. Germline values: CDR1 MNHEY, CDR2 SMNVEV (reference sequence). V was clipped by 0 bases and J by 7 bases, with 10 bases between them. DNA for the CDR3: TGTGCCAGCAGTTTATCGCTCCCCGGAGAGCAGTACTTC. This gives the protein CASSLSLPGEQYF.

CDR3 nucleotides: TGTGCCAGCAGCCCCTCTGGGACCAGCTATTGGGAGACCCAGTACTTC. The encoded protein is CASSPSGTSYWETQYF. This chain joins TRBV4-2 and TRBJ2-4; D may correspond to TRBD1 or TRBD2 (5 bases each). The end of the DNA is better explained by TRBJ2-5, so the J call may be wrong. This CDR3 is 16 amino acids long. Per germline, CDR1 LGHNA and CDR2 YNFKEQ.

This clonotype showed up just a few times. This chain links TRBV10-3 with TRBJ2-5, with D perhaps assigned TRBD1 or TRBD2 (6 bases each). The CDR3 length is 15 residues. CDR1 and CDR2 from the germline V gene are ENHRY and SYGVKD. Trimming left V 2 bases short and J 5 bases short, with 15 bases between. CDR3 region: CAISEGGRGGETQYF. Here the CDR3 DNA reads TGTGCCATCAGTGAGGGAGGCAGGGGAGGTGAGACCCAGTACTTC.

This clonotype occurred a few times. The gene calls are TRBV4-3 and TRBJ2-5, with D hard to call. Trimming cost V 0 bases and J 2 bases, with 13 bases left between them. There are 16 residues in the CDR3. Germline V gene data show CDR1 as LGHNA and CDR2 as YSLEER. The CDR3 reads CASSQDLVSIQETQYF. The CDR3 nucleotides read TGCGCCAGCAGCCAAGATCTCGTATCCATACAAGAGACCCAGTACTTC.

This chain links TRBV6-1 with TRBJ1-2; no clear D gene. There are 13 residues in the CDR3. V dropped 1 base and J dropped 6 bases, with 9 bases sitting between them. Germline CDR1 reads MNHNS; CDR2 reads SASEGT. This CDR3 is CASSEVKGNGYTF. In DNA form, the CDR3 reads TGTGCCAGCAGTGAAGTGAAGGGCAATGGCTACACCTTC.

Note on this clonotype: One end of the junction fails to match germline, which may point to a read error. The genes are TRBV20-1 and TRBJ2-1, with D possibly TRBD2 on 6 matching bases. In germline, CDR1 is DFQATT, CDR2 SNEGSKA (reference sequence). The CDR3 consists of 12 residues. CDR3 sequence: CSPKGRLNGQFF. CDR3 bases: TGCAGTCCCAAGGGGAGGCTCAATGGGCAGTTCTTC.

This chain joins TRBV11-2 and TRBJ2-4; 13 bases line up with TRBD2. Losses at the gene ends were 1 base for V and 9 bases for J; bases not matched to a gene: 9. This CDR3 spans 17 amino acids. CDR1 is SGHAT, CDR2 FQNNGV, per germline. The CDR3 spells CASSLAPLAGGLSIQYF. The CDR3 DNA reads TGTGCCAGCAGCTTAGCCCCACTAGCGGGGGGGCTGAGCATTCAGTACTTC.

The genes are TRBV6-1 and TRBJ1-2; TRBD1 matches at 7 bases. There are 15 residues in the CDR3. The V segment lost 3 bases and the J segment 2 bases; nucleotides outside the gene matches: 6. Germline CDR1 reads MNHNS; CDR2 reads SASEGT. The CDR3 reads CASSDRTGINYGYTF. As DNA, the CDR3 is TGTGCCAGCAGTGATAGGACAGGAATCAACTATGGCTACACCTTC.

The V gene is TRBV7-3, the J gene TRBJ2-5, with 7 bases that match TRBD1. Matching the DNA end better, TRBJ2-7 makes the J call doubtful. Germline V gene sequence: CDR1 SGHTA, CDR2 FQGTGA. The CDR3 extends over 18 amino acids. CDR3 loop: CASSFHELPTGPYYEQYF. CDR3 bases: TGTGCCAGCAGCTTTCACGAGCTCCCGACAGGGCCTTACTACGAGCAGTACTTC.

CDR3 in DNA: TGTGCCAGCAGCACGAAGGGACAGGGAGAGGAAAAACTGTTTTTT. It codes for CASSTKGQGEEKLFF. The chain links TRBV7-2 to TRBJ1-4; TRBD1 agrees at 9 bases. Looked up from germline, CDR1 is SGHTA and CDR2 is FQGNSA. This CDR3 contains 15 residues. Trimming took 5 bases from V and 8 from J; bases not matched to a gene: 9.

Only a few counts were recorded for this clonotype. One end of the junction is discordant with germline, which a read error may explain. The V and J genes are TRBV3-1 and TRBJ2-4; D is unclear. The CDR3 spans 17 residues. The germline gives CDR1 LGHDT, CDR2 YNNKEL (reference sequence). CDR3 sequence (DNA): TGTGCCAGCAGCCAAGATCTGATAGGCAGACCGACAAACATTCAGTATTTC. It is translated as CASSQDLIGRPTNIQYF.

The V call is TRBV6-5, the J call TRBJ1-1, with a tentative D call TRBD1 (6 bases). This CDR3 has 14 amino acids. The V and J ends lost 3 bases and 4 bases respectively, with 12 bases between them. In germline, CDR1 is MNHEY, CDR2 SVGAGI. This CDR3 reads CASSYTGKGTEAFF. DNA for the CDR3: TGTGCCAGCAGTTATACAGGGAAAGGCACTGAAGCTTTCTTT.

Only one count was recorded for this clonotype. The chain has TRBV5-1 and TRBJ2-1; perhaps TRBD1 as D (5 bases). Germline V CDR1 and CDR2: SGHRS, YFSETQ. CDR3 length: 15 residues. The V end lost 0 bases, the J end lost 4 bases, and 11 bases lay between the germline ends. As DNA, the CDR3 is TGCGCCAGCAGCTTGGTGACAGACCATTACAATGAGCAGTTCTTC. The encoded protein is CASSLVTDHYNEQFF.

The V and J genes are TRBV4-3 and TRBJ1-2, with D perhaps matching TRBD1 (5 bases). This CDR3 spans 14 amino acids. CDR1 and CDR2 from the germline V gene are LGHNA and YSLEER. The ends were cut back, 4 bases at V and 6 bases at J, with 15 bases in the middle. Here the CDR3 reads CASSLNSRGDGYTF. The CDR3 DNA sequence: TGCGCCAGCAGCCTGAACTCCCGGGGGGATGGCTACACCTTC.

This chain joins TRBV20-1 and TRBJ2-5; 10 bases match TRBD2. Germline CDR1 DFQATT, CDR2 SNEGSKA (reference sequence). The CDR3 consists of 15 residues. V lost 5 bases to trimming and J lost 1 base; unmatched junction nucleotides: 7. This CDR3 is CSAPRASGGQETQYF. CDR3 nucleotides: TGCAGTGCTCCGCGGGCTAGCGGGGGCCAAGAGACCCAGTACTTC.

This clonotype occurred a few times. V and J are TRBV7-9 and TRBJ2-5, with 7 bases matching TRBD2. TRBJ2-7 matches the DNA end more closely, so the J call is doubtful. The CDR3 spans 14 residues. From germline, CDR1 is SEHNR and CDR2 FQNEAQ (reference sequence). This CDR3 reads CASSLGGGVDEQYF. In DNA form, the CDR3 reads TGTGCCAGCAGCTTAGGGGGAGGGGTGGACGAGCAGTACTTC.

The chain recombines TRBV4-3 with TRBJ2-7; the match to TRBD1 covers 8 bases. The CDR3 is 17 residues long. In germline, CDR1 is LGHNA, CDR2 YSLEER. V was pared by 0 bases and J by 6 bases, with 13 bases of the junction left unmatched. The CDR3 protein is CASSQDGTGQAGREQYF. CDR3 coding DNA: TGCGCCAGCAGCCAAGATGGTACGGGACAGGCGGGGCGCGAGCAGTACTTC.

The J gene is TRBJ1-5, the V gene TRBV27; D may be TRBD1 (5 bases). CDR3 length: 16 amino acids. Looked up from germline, CDR1 is MNHEY and CDR2 is SMNVEV (reference sequence). Trimming stripped 5 bases from V and 1 base from J, with 15 bases between. In nucleotides, the CDR3 is TGTGCCAGCAGTGTAGTAGGGGTCGAAAGCAATCAGCCCCAGCATTTT. Translated, it gives CASSVVGVESNQPQHF.

The chain has TRBV9 and TRBJ2-3; a weak D match, TRBD2 (7 bases). Germline CDR1 is SGDLS and CDR2 is YYNGEE. This CDR3 contains 15 residues. Trimming removed 2 bases from V and 6 bases from J, with 16 bases in between. DNA for the CDR3: TGTGCCAGCAGCGTGAGCGGGACACCCGTGGATACGCAGTATTTT. It translates to CASSVSGTPVDTQYF.

The chain combines TRBV4-3 with TRBJ2-3; 11 bases line up with TRBD2. The junction had 7 bases not matched to a gene; V was cut back by 1 base and J by 7 bases. There are 16 residues in the CDR3. Germline-derived CDR1 and CDR2 are LGHNA and YSLEER. Here the CDR3 DNA reads TGCGCCAGCAGCCAAGGATCACTAGCGGGGGAGAATACGCAGTATTTT. It encodes CASSQGSLAGENTQYF.

This clonotype occurred a few times. The chain links TRBV4-1 to TRBJ2-5; 8 positions match TRBD2. The CDR3 spans 16 residues. J gave up 4 bases and V 0 bases, and 7 bases lay outside the gene matches. CDR1 and CDR2 (germline): MGHRA, YSYEKL. This CDR3 reads CASSQDGGGPLETQYF. The CDR3 DNA sequence: TGCGCCAGCAGCCAAGACGGCGGGGGGCCCTTAGAGACCCAGTACTTC.

This clonotype has a handful of counts. The chain carries TRBV12-3 or TRBV12-4 and TRBJ1-1; D is perhaps TRBD1 (5 bases). With 7 bases removed from V and 6 bases from J, the gap between germline ends came to 15 bases. This CDR3 is built from 13 residues. CDR3 nucleotides: TGTGCCAGCACCCCTGCCCGGGACGCTGAAGCTTTCTTT. Protein product: CASTPARDAEAFF.

This clonotype has just a few counts. This sequence joins TRBV6-2 or TRBV6-3 and TRBJ2-5; 8 bases fit TRBD2. Per germline, CDR1 MNHEY and CDR2 SVGEGT. The V segment lost 0 bases and the J segment 5 bases; nucleotides outside the gene matches: 5. The CDR3 contains 15 residues. This chain's CDR3 is CASSYSGTSHETQYF. Written as DNA, the CDR3 is TGTGCCAGCAGTTACTCAGGGACTAGTCATGAGACCCAGTACTTC.

The chain couples TRBV2 to TRBJ2-3; no firm D call. V was pared by 9 bases and J by 0 bases, with 16 bases between. The CDR3 is 15 residues long. Per the germline V gene, CDR1 is SNHLY and CDR2 is FYNNEI. CDR3 amino acids: CASRARTASTDTQYF. The CDR3 DNA reads as TGTGCCAGTAGAGCCAGGACGGCTAGCACAGATACGCAGTATTTT. The whole variable domain, filled in from reference TRBV2 and TRBJ2-3, reads EPEVTQTPSHQVTQMGQEVILRCVPISNHLYFYWYRQILGQKVEFLVSFYNNEISEKSEIFDDQFSVERPDGSNFTLKIRSTKLEDSAMYFCASRARTASTDTQYFGPGTRLTVL.

The V call is TRBV7-2, the J call TRBJ2-7; the D call may be TRBD1 or TRBD2 (6 bases each). Germline V gene lookup returns CDR1 SGHTA and CDR2 FQGNSA. The ends were cut back, 5 bases at V and 7 bases at J, with 15 bases in the middle. The CDR3 totals 13 residues. As DNA, the CDR3 is TGTGCCAGCAGCACCCAACAGGGACTGGAGCAGTACTTC. This codes for CASSTQQGLEQYF.

The sample holds a few counts of this clonotype. J is TRBJ2-3 and V is TRBV4-1; no clear D gene. With 5 bases removed from V and 1 base from J, the gap between germline ends came to 7 bases. The CDR3 covers 13 residues. Germline V gene lookup returns CDR1 MGHRA and CDR2 YSYEKL. The CDR3 sequence: CASSTFGTDTQYF. The CDR3 nucleotides are TGCGCCAGCAGCACTTTCGGCACAGATACGCAGTATTTT.

This rearrangement joins TRBV24-1 to TRBJ1-5; D is unclear. Germline CDR1 KGHDR, CDR2 SFDVKD. The CDR3 loop spans 14 amino acids. V lost 0 bases to trimming and J lost 5 bases, with 7 bases between them. Here the CDR3 reads CATSDLYSHQPQHF. The DNA of the CDR3 is TGTGCCACCAGTGATTTGTACAGTCATCAGCCCCAGCATTTT.

The chain couples TRBV29-1 to TRBJ2-5, with D tentatively TRBD1 (6 bases). Germline CDR1 and CDR2: SQVTM and ANQGSEA. The V end was cut by 6 bases, the J end by 9 bases, with 20 bases between. The CDR3 is 13 residues long. CDR3 sequence (DNA): TGCAGCGTAAACAACAGGGTTGAAGGGGCCCAGTACTTC. Translation gives CSVNNRVEGAQYF.

The chain is built from TRBV20-1 and TRBJ2-3; no clear D. Trimming shortened V by 4 bases and J by 2 bases, and 7 bases separated the two germline ends. Germline lookup yields CDR1 DFQATT and CDR2 SNEGSKA (reference sequence). This CDR3 is 12 amino acids long. Written as DNA, the CDR3 is TGCAGTGCTATGGGTCTCACAGATACGCAGTATTTT. Amino acid sequence: CSAMGLTDTQYF.

V is TRBV4-3 and J is TRBJ2-7, with 9 bases identical to TRBD2. Germline V gene sequence: CDR1 LGHNA, CDR2 YSLEER. Trimming removed 11 bases from V and 2 bases from J; junction bases left unmatched: 10. This CDR3 contains 14 residues. The CDR3, as DNA: TGCGCCCGCTCGGGATTAGCGGGGGCCTACGAGCAGTACTTC. Amino acid sequence: CARSGLAGAYEQYF.